The rows below give T cell receptor beta chains drawn from one sample of a study of shared clonotypes between healthy human individuals. TCRdb's copy holds only in-frame clones and misses some; the assay was immunoSEQ multiplex PCR. The sample contains around 690,000 clones, 90% of which appear only once. The sample comprised memory CD8+ T cells from PBMCs. All receptors come from a man aged 18 to 29 in good health. Some clones in this sample may be carry-over from other donors' samples. Both conserved end residues are part of each CDR3. D genes are given only for firm matches. Size values are once, few and many counts, or a class for expanded clones, and some rows have none.

v_gene,d_gene,j_gene,abundance,CDR3aa,CDR3nt
TRBV25-1,.,TRBJ2-5,.,CASSDPGKKTQYF,TGTGCCAGCAGTGATCCGGGGAAAAAGACCCAGTACTTC
TRBV27,.,TRBJ2-7,.,CASSLSGRTYEQYF,TGTGCCAGCAGTTTATCAGGGCGGACCTACGAGCAGTACTTC
TRBV27,.,TRBJ2-7,.,CASSLSKTYEQYF,TGTGCCAGCAGTTTATCGAAAACCTACGAGCAGTACTTC
TRBV9,.,TRBJ2-3,.,CASSGYSRETQYF,TGTGCCAGCAGCGGCTACAGTCGGGAAACGCAGTATTTT
TRBV4-3,TRBD1,TRBJ2-3,.,CASSQATQDRPLRYTQYF,TGCGCCAGCAGCCAAGCCACCCAGGACAGGCCCCTTAGGTATACGCAGTATTTT
TRBV18,.,TRBJ2-3,.,CASSPPMEGGSALDTQYF,TGTGCCAGCTCACCACCGATGGAAGGAGGTTCAGCTTTGGATACGCAGTATTTT
TRBV6-1,TRBD1,TRBJ2-5,.,CASRLQGAHQETQYF,TGTGCCAGCAGATTACAGGGGGCGCACCAAGAGACCCAGTACTTC
TRBV13,TRBD1,TRBJ1-1,.,CASSLLRDSSFF,TGTGCCAGCAGCTTGTTAAGGGACAGCTCTTTCTTT
TRBV5-6,.,TRBJ2-2,.,CASTNTGELFF,TGTGCCAGCACCAACACCGGGGAGCTGTTTTTT
TRBV19,.,TRBJ2-6,.,CASSMRNSGANVLTF,TGTGCCAGTAGTATGAGAAACTCTGGGGCCAACGTCCTGACTTTC
TRBV29-1,TRBD2,TRBJ2-7,.,CSVGWASGTHEQYF,TGCAGCGTTGGGTGGGCTAGCGGGACCCACGAGCAGTACTTC
TRBV9,.,TRBJ2-7,.,CASSPIGVGEQYF,TGTGCCAGCAGCCCGATCGGAGTGGGCGAGCAGTACTTC
TRBV27,.,TRBJ2-1,.,CASRGDWSNEQFF,TGTGCCAGCAGGGGGGATTGGAGCAATGAGCAGTTCTTC
TRBV4-1,.,TRBJ2-7,.,CASSQDDSYEQYF,TGCGCCAGCAGCCAAGATGATTCCTACGAGCAGTACTTC
TRBV2,.,TRBJ2-7,.,CASSPRSAGDYEQYF,TGTGCCAGCAGCCCCAGGTCGGCAGGAGACTACGAGCAGTACTTC
TRBV27,.,TRBJ2-4,.,CASSGLAKNIQYF,TGTGCCAGTAGCGGTCTAGCCAAAAACATTCAGTACTTC
TRBV2,.,TRBJ2-1,.,CASSEVSRMNEQFF,TGTGCCAGCAGTGAAGTCAGCCGAATGAATGAGCAGTTCTTC
TRBV29-1,.,TRBJ2-3,.,CSVLTGDRDTQYF,TGCAGCGTACTTACCGGGGATCGGGATACGCAGTATTTT
TRBV27,TRBD2,TRBJ2-1,.,CASSLSGSSYNEQFF,TGTGCCAGCAGCCTCAGCGGGAGTTCCTACAATGAGCAGTTCTTC
TRBV29-1,.,TRBJ2-1,.,CSVEARLSNEQFF,TGCAGCGTTGAAGCGAGGTTAAGCAATGAGCAGTTCTTC
TRBV15,TRBD2,TRBJ2-1,once,CATSRVIAGAESEQFF,TGTGCCACCAGCAGGGTAATAGCGGGAGCGGAGAGTGAGCAGTTCTTC
TRBV16,.,TRBJ2-7,.,CASSQSGLAFSYEQYF,TGTGCCAGCAGCCAATCCGGGCTAGCCTTCTCCTACGAGCAGTACTTC
TRBV27,.,TRBJ1-1,.,CASSLSWGSNTEAFF,TGTGCCAGCAGTTTATCGTGGGGTTCAAACACTGAAGCTTTCTTT
TRBV10-2,TRBD1,TRBJ1-5,.,CASSPRTGSNQPQHF,TGCGCCAGCAGTCCTAGGACAGGTAGCAATCAGCCCCAGCATTTT
TRBV4-3,TRBD2,TRBJ2-2,.,CASSPSSPLTSGTGELFF,TGCGCCAGCAGCCCTTCCAGCCCCCTAACTAGCGGGACCGGGGAGCTGTTTTTT
TRBV4-3,.,TRBJ1-1,few,CASSQGWGQGTEAFF,TGCGCCAGCAGCCAAGGCTGGGGGCAGGGGACTGAAGCTTTCTTT
TRBV10-3,TRBD1,TRBJ2-6,.,CAISEGTGGLSSGANVLTF,TGTGCCATCAGTGAAGGGACAGGGGGTTTGAGCTCTGGGGCCAACGTCCTGACTTTC
TRBV10-3,.,TRBJ1-1,.,CAISDGGAEAFF,TGTGCCATCAGTGATGGGGGAGCTGAAGCTTTCTTT
TRBV13,TRBD1,TRBJ1-1,.,CASSLGDRGTEAFF,TGTGCCAGCAGCTTAGGTGACAGGGGCACTGAAGCTTTCTTT